Sequencing of this T cell receptor beta chain was carried out in a study of control samples from healthy donors and cancer patients. The CDR3 covers 19 residues. Germline V gene data show CDR1 as MNHEY and CDR2 as SVGEGT. Trimming cost V 3 bases and J 3 bases; bases outside gene matches: 8. Clones were read by immunoSEQ multiplex PCR, and TCRdb kept only the in-frame ones, dropping some. The sample contains 150,000 to 200,000 clones, around 90% of which appear only once. Sequenced material: blood. This chain links TRBV6-2 or TRBV6-3 with TRBJ2-6; 13 bases line up with TRBD2. This TCR was sampled from a woman aged 30 to 39 in good health. The CDR3: CASSYSPGLAGVGANVLTF. In nucleotides, the CDR3 is TGTGCCAGCAGTTATTCCCCCGGACTAGCGGGAGTTGGGGCCAACGTCCTGACTTTC.